These T cell receptor beta chains were read from a single sample in a study of cytomegalovirus exposure and HLA in healthy donors. Repertoires were generated with immunoSEQ multiplex PCR, while TCRdb's copy carries only in-frame clones and drops some. The table lists about 180,000 clones, about 89% of them singletons. Sequenced: PBMCs. The receptor source for this set is a man younger than 35 in good health and CMV-seropositive. CDR3s include the opening cysteine and the closing phenylalanine or tryptophan. Fields, in order: CDR3 protein, CDR3 DNA, clone size, J gene, V gene, D gene. A D gene is named only where the DNA matches it firmly. Size is omitted from some rows. Given values are once, few, many or a class for expanded clones.

CASSLGSGVGETQYF,TGTGCCAGCAGCTTAGGATCAGGGGTCGGGGAGACCCAGTACTTC,-,TRBJ2-5,TRBV7-2,-
CARGERDNHEQYF,TGTGCCAGGGGTGAAAGGGACAACCACGAGCAGTACTTC,-,TRBJ2-7,TRBV2,-
CASSSFGLDGRREKLFF,TGTGCCAGCAGCTCTTTCGGGTTGGACGGAAGGAGGGAAAAACTGTTTTTT,-,TRBJ1-4,TRBV7-9,-
CSVQPGLAGGQQFF,TGCAGCGTGCAACCGGGACTAGCGGGAGGGCAGCAGTTCTTC,few,TRBJ2-1,TRBV29-1,TRBD2
CASSLEGPSSGNTIYF,TGTGCCAGCAGCTTAGAGGGGCCCTCCTCTGGAAACACCATATATTTT,-,TRBJ1-3,TRBV7-8,-
CASSEPLGGYGYTF,TGTGCCAGCAGCGAGCCCCTAGGTGGCTATGGCTACACCTTC,-,TRBJ1-2,TRBV9,-
CASSESTTSGNIQFF,TGTGCCAGCAGTGAGTCCACGACTAGCGGGAATATCCAGTTCTTC,-,TRBJ2-1,TRBV25-1,TRBD2
CASSQVLGDSSPDTQYF,TGTGCCAGCAGCCAAGTCTTAGGGGACTCCTCACCGGATACGCAGTATTTT,once,TRBJ2-3,TRBV4-2,-
CASSPRTGSNQPQHF,TGTGCCAGCAGCCCCCGGACAGGGAGCAATCAGCCCCAGCATTTT,-,TRBJ1-5,TRBV7-8,TRBD1
CASTPSEKLFF,TGTGCCAGCACCCCGAGTGAAAAACTGTTTTTT,few,TRBJ1-4,TRBV7-9,-
CASRRSGQETQYF,TGTGCCAGCCGGCGGTCTGGCCAAGAGACCCAGTACTTC,once,TRBJ2-5,TRBV5-4,-
CASSIPGGSGNTIYF,TGTGCCAGTAGTATCCCAGGAGGCTCTGGAAACACCATATATTTT,-,TRBJ1-3,TRBV19,-
CASSRGSGGPDTQYF,TGTGCCAGCAGCCGAGGGTCTGGTGGGCCAGATACGCAGTATTTT,-,TRBJ2-3,TRBV9,-
CASSVAGYETQYF,TGTGCCAGCAGCGTAGCAGGCTACGAGACCCAGTACTTC,-,TRBJ2-5,TRBV9,-
CASSQNTGSSGYTF,TGTGCCAGCAGCCAGAATACAGGGTCTTCTGGCTACACCTTC,-,TRBJ1-2,TRBV9,-
CASGGGAYTEAFF,TGTGCCAGCGGGGGGGGCGCGTACACTGAAGCTTTCTTT,-,TRBJ1-1,TRBV6-1,-
CASSLGAGAHEQYF,TGTGCCAGCAGCTTAGGAGCGGGAGCGCACGAGCAGTACTTC,-,TRBJ2-7,TRBV13,TRBD2